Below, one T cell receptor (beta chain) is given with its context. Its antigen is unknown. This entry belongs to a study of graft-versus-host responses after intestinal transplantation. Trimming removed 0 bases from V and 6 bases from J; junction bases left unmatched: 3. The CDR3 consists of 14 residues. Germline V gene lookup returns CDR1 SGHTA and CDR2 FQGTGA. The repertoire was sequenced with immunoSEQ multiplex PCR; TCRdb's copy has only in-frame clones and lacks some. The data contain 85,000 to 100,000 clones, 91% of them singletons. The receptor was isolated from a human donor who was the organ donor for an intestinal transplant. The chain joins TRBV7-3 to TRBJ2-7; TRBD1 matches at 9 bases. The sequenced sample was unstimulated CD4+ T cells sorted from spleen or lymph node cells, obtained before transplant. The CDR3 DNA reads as TGTGCCAGCAGCTTAACCCGGACAGGGGTCGAGCAGTACTTC. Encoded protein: CASSLTRTGVEQYF.